This is a list of T cell receptor beta chains from one sample in a study of cytomegalovirus exposure and HLA in healthy donors. The table came from immunoSEQ multiplex PCR; TCRdb's copy has only in-frame clones and leaves some out. The repertoire holds approximately 150,000 clones, with approximately 71% as singletons. Sequences were obtained from PBMCs. The receptors stem from a man aged 25-45 years in good health and CMV-seropositive. CDR3s include the opening cysteine and the closing phenylalanine or tryptophan. A D gene is named only where the DNA matches it firmly. Size tells how often a clone was seen (once, few, many) or the class of an expanded clone, and some rows leave it out.

j_call: TRBJ1-1
cdr3_length: 16
d_call: TRBD1
v_call: TRBV28
clone_size: few
cdr3_aa: CASNIFPGQGQSEAFF
cdr3_nt: TGTGCCAGCAATATTTTTCCCGGACAGGGGCAGTCTGAAGCTTTCTTT

j_call: TRBJ2-7
cdr3_length: 14
d_call: TRBD2
v_call: TRBV27
clone_size: NA
cdr3_aa: CASSSGTSGYEQYF
cdr3_nt: TGTGCCAGCAGTTCCGGGACTAGCGGCTACGAGCAGTACTTC

j_call: TRBJ1-5
cdr3_length: 15
d_call: NA
v_call: TRBV18
clone_size: NA
cdr3_aa: CASSPNEGGSEPQHF
cdr3_nt: TGTGCCAGCTCACCAAACGAGGGCGGTTCGGAGCCCCAGCATTTT

j_call: TRBJ2-7
cdr3_length: 15
d_call: TRBD1
v_call: TRBV7-2
clone_size: few
cdr3_aa: CASSPMYGTGAEQYF
cdr3_nt: TGTGCCAGCAGCCCCATGTACGGGACAGGGGCCGAGCAGTACTTC

j_call: TRBJ1-1
cdr3_length: 13
d_call: NA
v_call: TRBV6-5
clone_size: NA
cdr3_aa: CASSPRSASEAFF
cdr3_nt: TGTGCCAGCAGCCCCCGGAGTGCAAGTGAAGCTTTCTTT

j_call: TRBJ2-1
cdr3_length: 16
d_call: NA
v_call: TRBV5-6
clone_size: NA
cdr3_aa: CASSAFEPKPPPEQFF
cdr3_nt: TGTGCCAGCAGCGCCTTCGAACCTAAACCCCCTCCTGAGCAGTTCTTC

j_call: TRBJ2-1
cdr3_length: 12
d_call: NA
v_call: TRBV2
clone_size: NA
cdr3_aa: CASRGLGDEQFF
cdr3_nt: TGTGCCAGCAGGGGCTTAGGGGATGAGCAGTTCTTC

j_call: TRBJ2-2
cdr3_length: 14
d_call: NA
v_call: TRBV28
clone_size: few
cdr3_aa: CASKAGGHTGELFF
cdr3_nt: TGTGCCAGCAAAGCCGGGGGGCACACCGGGGAGCTGTTTTTT

j_call: TRBJ2-1
cdr3_length: 14
d_call: TRBD2
v_call: TRBV5-6
clone_size: few
cdr3_aa: CASSGGTSRHEQFF
cdr3_nt: TGTGCCAGCAGCGGCGGGACTAGTAGACATGAGCAGTTCTTC

j_call: TRBJ1-3
cdr3_length: 14
d_call: TRBD1
v_call: TRBV19
clone_size: NA
cdr3_aa: CASRQGWSGNTIYF
cdr3_nt: TGTGCCAGTCGACAGGGGTGGTCTGGAAACACCATATATTTT

j_call: TRBJ1-1
cdr3_length: 13
d_call: TRBD1
v_call: TRBV6-5
clone_size: few
cdr3_aa: CASSDRGHTEAFF
cdr3_nt: TGTGCCAGCAGTGACAGGGGCCACACTGAAGCTTTCTTT

j_call: TRBJ2-2
cdr3_length: 15
d_call: NA
v_call: TRBV9
clone_size: NA
cdr3_aa: CASSPRLLNTGELFF
cdr3_nt: TGTGCCAGCAGCCCCCGACTACTTAACACCGGGGAGCTGTTTTTT

j_call: TRBJ2-2
cdr3_length: 15
d_call: NA
v_call: TRBV4-1
clone_size: few
cdr3_aa: CASSQIRVAAGELFF
cdr3_nt: TGCGCCAGCAGCCAGATTAGAGTTGCGGCCGGGGAGCTGTTTTTT

j_call: TRBJ1-2
cdr3_length: 13
d_call: NA
v_call: TRBV14
clone_size: NA
cdr3_aa: CASSLDAGVGYTF
cdr3_nt: TGTGCCAGCAGCCTAGACGCGGGGGTAGGCTACACCTTC

j_call: TRBJ2-7
cdr3_length: 16
d_call: NA
v_call: TRBV19
clone_size: NA
cdr3_aa: CASSINEYTATNEQYF
cdr3_nt: TGTGCCAGTAGTATTAATGAGTACACAGCCACCAACGAGCAGTACTTC

j_call: TRBJ1-1
cdr3_length: 13
d_call: NA
v_call: TRBV6-1
clone_size: NA
cdr3_aa: CASRPPEGTEAFF
cdr3_nt: TGTGCCAGCAGACCTCCGGAGGGGACTGAAGCTTTCTTT

j_call: TRBJ2-7
cdr3_length: 14
d_call: TRBD1
v_call: TRBV9
clone_size: NA
cdr3_aa: CASSVGGQAYEQYF
cdr3_nt: TGTGCCAGCAGCGTAGGGGGACAGGCCTACGAGCAGTACTTC

j_call: TRBJ2-3
cdr3_length: 15
d_call: TRBD2
v_call: TRBV11-3
clone_size: NA
cdr3_aa: CASRSPGLAGDTQYF
cdr3_nt: TGTGCCAGCAGGTCGCCGGGACTAGCGGGGGATACGCAGTATTTT

j_call: TRBJ2-6
cdr3_length: 15
d_call: NA
v_call: TRBV11-3
clone_size: NA
cdr3_aa: CASSSRSSGANVLTF
cdr3_nt: TGTGCCAGCAGCTCAAGGAGCTCTGGGGCCAACGTCCTGACTTTC

j_call: TRBJ2-5
cdr3_length: 14
d_call: NA
v_call: TRBV7-2
clone_size: NA
cdr3_aa: CASSLTGIQETQYF
cdr3_nt: TGTGCCAGCAGCTTAACAGGGATACAAGAGACCCAGTACTTC

j_call: TRBJ2-2
cdr3_length: 13
d_call: NA
v_call: TRBV29-1
clone_size: NA
cdr3_aa: CSVEGQGTGELFF
cdr3_nt: TGCAGCGTTGAAGGGCAGGGGACCGGGGAGCTGTTTTTT

j_call: TRBJ2-5
cdr3_length: 13
d_call: TRBD2
v_call: TRBV30
clone_size: once
cdr3_aa: CAWSGLAGETQYF
cdr3_nt: TGTGCCTGGAGTGGTCTAGCGGGAGAGACCCAGTACTTC

j_call: TRBJ1-3
cdr3_length: 14
d_call: TRBD1
v_call: TRBV7-9
clone_size: NA
cdr3_aa: CASSSTGGGNTIYF
cdr3_nt: TGTGCCAGCAGCTCAACAGGGGGAGGAAACACCATATATTTT

j_call: TRBJ1-6
cdr3_length: 14
d_call: TRBD1
v_call: TRBV5-1
clone_size: NA
cdr3_aa: CASSTWDRGSPLHF
cdr3_nt: TGCGCCAGCAGCACCTGGGACAGAGGCTCACCCCTCCACTTT

j_call: TRBJ2-7
cdr3_length: 13
d_call: NA
v_call: TRBV5-6
clone_size: few
cdr3_aa: CASSLLSSDEQYF
cdr3_nt: TGTGCCAGCAGCTTATTGTCTAGCGACGAGCAGTACTTC

j_call: TRBJ2-7
cdr3_length: 14
d_call: NA
v_call: TRBV9
clone_size: NA
cdr3_aa: CASNTGISYYEQYF
cdr3_nt: TGTGCCAGCAACACCGGGATTTCCTACTACGAGCAGTACTTC

j_call: TRBJ1-5
cdr3_length: 13
d_call: NA
v_call: TRBV30
clone_size: few
cdr3_aa: CAWSVQDGQPQHF
cdr3_nt: TGTGCCTGGAGTGTACAGGATGGGCAGCCCCAGCATTTT

j_call: TRBJ1-1
cdr3_length: 15
d_call: TRBD1
v_call: TRBV5-6
clone_size: NA
cdr3_aa: CASSSRQGGNTEAFF
cdr3_nt: TGTGCCAGCAGCTCTAGACAGGGGGGGAACACTGAAGCTTTCTTT

j_call: TRBJ1-2
cdr3_length: 14
d_call: TRBD1
v_call: TRBV2
clone_size: once
cdr3_aa: CASSGRQGAYGYTF
cdr3_nt: TGTGCCAGCAGTGGCCGACAGGGGGCTTATGGCTACACCTTC

j_call: TRBJ1-1
cdr3_length: 14
d_call: NA
v_call: TRBV30
clone_size: many
cdr3_aa: CAWITSAMNTEAFF
cdr3_nt: TGTGCCTGGATTACTTCCGCTATGAACACTGAAGCTTTCTTT

j_call: TRBJ2-5
cdr3_length: 13
d_call: TRBD1
v_call: TRBV19
clone_size: once
cdr3_aa: CASSRQGKQTQYF
cdr3_nt: TGTGCCAGTAGTAGACAGGGAAAGCAGACCCAGTACTTC

j_call: TRBJ2-5
cdr3_length: 13
d_call: TRBD1
v_call: TRBV15
clone_size: few
cdr3_aa: CATSGDREETQYF
cdr3_nt: TGTGCCACCAGCGGGGACAGAGAAGAGACCCAGTACTTC

j_call: TRBJ1-3
cdr3_length: 14
d_call: TRBD1
v_call: TRBV19
clone_size: NA
cdr3_aa: CASSIRQGADTIYF
cdr3_nt: TGTGCCAGTAGTATCAGACAGGGGGCTGACACCATATATTTT

j_call: TRBJ1-2
cdr3_length: 14
d_call: NA
v_call: TRBV6-5
clone_size: NA
cdr3_aa: CASSYAERNYGYTF
cdr3_nt: TGTGCCAGCAGTTATGCCGAACGGAACTATGGCTACACCTTC

j_call: TRBJ2-7
cdr3_length: 14
d_call: TRBD2
v_call: TRBV7-9
clone_size: NA
cdr3_aa: CASSSGLARNEQYF
cdr3_nt: TGTGCCAGCAGCTCGGGACTAGCACGCAACGAGCAGTACTTC

j_call: TRBJ1-2
cdr3_length: 16
d_call: NA
v_call: TRBV7-9
clone_size: few
cdr3_aa: CASSFVRFPQGYGYTF
cdr3_nt: TGTGCCAGCAGCTTCGTCAGGTTTCCCCAAGGCTATGGCTACACCTTC

j_call: TRBJ2-7
cdr3_length: 12
d_call: NA
v_call: TRBV10-1
clone_size: NA
cdr3_aa: CASSANYYEQYF
cdr3_nt: TGCGCCAGCAGCGCCAACTACTACGAGCAGTACTTC

j_call: TRBJ2-3
cdr3_length: 18
d_call: TRBD2
v_call: TRBV12-5
clone_size: NA
cdr3_aa: CASGLVGLAAYYTDTQYF
cdr3_nt: TGTGCTAGTGGTTTGGTCGGACTAGCGGCTTACTACACAGATACGCAGTATTTT

j_call: TRBJ2-7
cdr3_length: 15
d_call: TRBD2
v_call: TRBV11-2
clone_size: once
cdr3_aa: CASSSSGTVSYEQYF
cdr3_nt: TGTGCCAGCAGCTCCAGCGGGACGGTCTCCTACGAGCAGTACTTC

j_call: TRBJ2-7
cdr3_length: 17
d_call: TRBD2
v_call: TRBV7-9
clone_size: once
cdr3_aa: CSSSLFAGGPGYDEQYF
cdr3_nt: TGTTCCAGCAGCTTATTTGCGGGAGGGCCCGGGTATGACGAGCAGTACTTC

j_call: TRBJ2-7
cdr3_length: 16
d_call: TRBD2
v_call: TRBV11-2
clone_size: NA
cdr3_aa: CASSLSSGIHIYEQYF
cdr3_nt: TGTGCCAGCAGCTTGAGTAGCGGGATCCACATCTACGAGCAGTACTTC

j_call: TRBJ1-2
cdr3_length: 13
d_call: NA
v_call: TRBV28
clone_size: NA
cdr3_aa: CASSGDFNYGYTF
cdr3_nt: TGTGCCAGCAGCGGGGACTTCAACTATGGCTACACCTTC

j_call: TRBJ2-7
cdr3_length: 15
d_call: TRBD2
v_call: TRBV6-5
clone_size: NA
cdr3_aa: CASRDRLAGTYEQYF
cdr3_nt: TGTGCCAGCAGAGACCGACTAGCGGGGACCTACGAGCAGTACTTC

j_call: TRBJ1-1
cdr3_length: 12
d_call: TRBD1
v_call: TRBV2
clone_size: NA
cdr3_aa: CARGQGAIEAFF
cdr3_nt: TGTGCCAGGGGGCAGGGGGCGATTGAAGCTTTCTTT

j_call: TRBJ1-2
cdr3_length: 14
d_call: TRBD1
v_call: TRBV30
clone_size: NA
cdr3_aa: CAWSVSGQGAGYTF
cdr3_nt: TGTGCCTGGAGTGTATCGGGACAGGGAGCTGGCTACACCTTC

j_call: TRBJ2-1
cdr3_length: 15
d_call: NA
v_call: TRBV27
clone_size: few
cdr3_aa: CASSLSRVVYNEQFF
cdr3_nt: TGTGCCAGCAGTTTATCGCGGGTAGTTTACAATGAGCAGTTCTTC

j_call: TRBJ1-1
cdr3_length: 13
d_call: NA
v_call: TRBV7-9
clone_size: NA
cdr3_aa: CASSVQVNTEAFF
cdr3_nt: TGTGCCAGCAGCGTCCAGGTTAACACTGAAGCTTTCTTT

j_call: TRBJ1-3
cdr3_length: 15
d_call: NA
v_call: TRBV5-1
clone_size: NA
cdr3_aa: CASSLVAGSGNTIYF
cdr3_nt: TGCGCCAGCAGCTTGGTTGCAGGCTCTGGAAACACCATATATTTT

j_call: TRBJ1-5
cdr3_length: 14
d_call: NA
v_call: TRBV10-2
clone_size: few
cdr3_aa: CASDWQYSNQPQHF
cdr3_nt: TGCGCCAGCGATTGGCAGTATAGCAATCAGCCCCAGCATTTT

j_call: TRBJ2-7
cdr3_length: 15
d_call: TRBD1
v_call: TRBV15
clone_size: once
cdr3_aa: CATSRDRTGWYEQYF
cdr3_nt: TGTGCCACCAGCAGAGATAGGACAGGGTGGTACGAGCAGTACTTC

j_call: TRBJ1-1
cdr3_length: 15
d_call: NA
v_call: TRBV7-9
clone_size: NA
cdr3_aa: CASSPSDRRNTEAFF
cdr3_nt: TGTGCCAGCAGCCCATCCGACAGGAGGAACACTGAAGCTTTCTTT

j_call: TRBJ2-5
cdr3_length: 14
d_call: TRBD1
v_call: TRBV18
clone_size: NA
cdr3_aa: CASSPPGQSETQYF
cdr3_nt: TGTGCCAGCTCACCGCCGGGACAGTCGGAGACCCAGTACTTC

j_call: TRBJ2-7
cdr3_length: 13
d_call: NA
v_call: TRBV5-4
clone_size: NA
cdr3_aa: CASSLDRAYEQYF
cdr3_nt: TGTGCCAGCAGCTTGGACCGGGCCTACGAGCAGTACTTC

j_call: TRBJ2-3
cdr3_length: 14
d_call: NA
v_call: TRBV4-1
clone_size: NA
cdr3_aa: CASSQDQSPDTQYF
cdr3_nt: TGCGCCAGCAGCCAAGATCAGTCCCCAGATACGCAGTATTTT